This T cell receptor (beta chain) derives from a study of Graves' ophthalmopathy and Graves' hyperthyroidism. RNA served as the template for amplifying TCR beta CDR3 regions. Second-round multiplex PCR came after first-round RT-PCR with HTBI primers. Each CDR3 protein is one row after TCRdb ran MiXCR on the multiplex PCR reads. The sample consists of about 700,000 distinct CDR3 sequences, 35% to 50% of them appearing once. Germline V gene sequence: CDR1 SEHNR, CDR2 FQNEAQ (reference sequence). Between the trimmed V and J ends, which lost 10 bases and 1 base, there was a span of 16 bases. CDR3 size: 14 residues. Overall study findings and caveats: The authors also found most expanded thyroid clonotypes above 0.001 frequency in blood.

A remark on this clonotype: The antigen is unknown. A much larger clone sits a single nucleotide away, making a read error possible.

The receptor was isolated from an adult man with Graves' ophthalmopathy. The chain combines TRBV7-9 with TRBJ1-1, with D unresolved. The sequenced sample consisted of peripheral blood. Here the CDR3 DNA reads TGTGCCATTCCCATTTCGGCTGGGAACACTGAAGCTTTCTTT. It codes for CAIPISAGNTEAFF. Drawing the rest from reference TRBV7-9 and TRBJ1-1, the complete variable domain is DTGVSQNPRHKITKRGQNVTFRCDPISEHNRLYWYRQTLGQGPEFLTYFQNEAQLEKSRLLSDRFSAERPKGSFSTLEIQRTEQGDSAMYLCAIPISAGNTEAFFGQGTRLTVV.